A single sample gave rise to the 7 T cell receptor beta chains below, sequenced in a study of T-cell reconstitution after alpha-beta-depleted transplantation in children. Molecular barcoding with unique molecular identifiers was used for the TCRbeta library. TCRdb itself ran the PCR reads through MiXCR, one entry per CDR3 protein. This table has 300,000 to 350,000 distinct CDR3 sequences, 20% to 30% appearing once. Sequenced here: PBMCs, mostly from graft donor cells, sampled 180 days after TCRalphabeta/CD19-depleted stem cell transplant. These TCRs come from a male patient aged 5 to 17 who had a stem cell transplant for acute lymphoblastic leukemia, so the T cells may come from the graft donor.

This clonotype was seen a few times. The genes are TRBV20-1 and TRBJ2-7, with D possibly TRBD1 on 6 matching bases. Looked up from germline, CDR1 is DFQATT and CDR2 is SNEGSKA (reference sequence). The CDR3 length is 15 residues. V lost 5 bases and J 4 bases, leaving 21 bases between the germline ends. CDR3 sequence reads: CSAPLRAERGYEQYF. The CDR3 DNA sequence: TGCAGTGCTCCGCTCAGGGCGGAAAGGGGGTACGAGCAGTACTTC.

The CDR3 is CASSLRAGLNTGELFF. The CDR3 region has the DNA TGCGCCAGCAGCTTGCGAGCGGGACTTAACACCGGGGAGCTGTTTTTT. V usage is TRBV5-1 and J usage is TRBJ2-2; TRBD2 aligns across 7 bases. The CDR3 extends over 16 amino acids. V trimming: 1 base; J trimming: 2 bases; junction bases outside the gene matches: 5. CDR1 and CDR2 (germline): SGHRS, YFSETQ.

V is TRBV5-1 and J is TRBJ2-3; D is undetermined. This CDR3 contains 15 residues. V was shortened by 4 bases and J by 6 bases, with 18 bases between the two germline ends. Germline CDR1 reads SGHRS; CDR2 reads YFSETQ. The CDR3 DNA is TGCGCCAGCAGCCCCACCCCCTCCTTGCGTGATACGCAGTATTTT. This encodes CASSPTPSLRDTQYF.

This clonotype was recorded many times. The chain couples TRBV12-3 or TRBV12-4 to TRBJ2-1; D might be TRBD2 (5 bases). V shed 5 bases and J shed 2 bases, with 10 bases lying between them. CDR3 length: 14 residues. The CDR3 DNA sequence: TGTGCCAGCAGTCTCGAGCGGACCTACAATGAGCAGTTCTTC. Amino acids: CASSLERTYNEQFF.

This clonotype turned up a few times. The gene calls are TRBV15 and TRBJ2-7, with 7 bases that match TRBD2. CDR1 is LNHNV and CDR2 is YYDKDF in the germline V gene (reference sequence). The CDR3 totals 16 residues. V lost 4 bases to trimming and J lost 2 bases; unmatched junction nucleotides: 11. The CDR3 DNA reads as TGTGCCACCAGCAAGGAAGTAGCGGGCGCCCCCTACGAGCAGTACTTC. Amino acid sequence: CATSKEVAGAPYEQYF.

The chain employs TRBV9 and TRBJ2-5, with 9 bases aligning to TRBD2. This CDR3 is 16 amino acids long. Germline loops: CDR1 SGDLS, CDR2 YYNGEE. The V segment lost 3 bases and the J segment 5 bases; nucleotides outside the gene matches: 11. The CDR3 loop is CASSAYSGRSGETQYF. The CDR3 DNA sequence: TGTGCCAGCAGCGCATATAGCGGGAGAAGCGGGGAGACCCAGTACTTC.

This clonotype was detected many times. This chain uses TRBV7-6 with TRBJ1-2, with TRBD1 as a possible D gene (5 bases). CDR1 is SGHVS, CDR2 FNYEAQ, per germline. CDR3 size: 15 residues. V was cut by 1 base and J by 4 bases, with 13 bases left in between. The CDR3 reads CASSLGLGRAYGYTF. The CDR3 DNA reads as TGTGCCAGCAGCTTAGGACTGGGCAGGGCCTATGGCTACACCTTC.